Listed here is a single T cell receptor (beta chain). The antigen remains undetermined. The source of the sample is a study of cytomegalovirus exposure and HLA in healthy donors. Study context: Approximately 190 million T cells yielded some 120 million unique TCR beta sequences in earlier analysis. Study findings and constraints: As was reported, the HLA-A and HLA-B alleles of most subjects were accurately predicted from TCR beta sequences. One cluster of highly shared sequence variants probably arose as a sequencing artifact.

The ends were cut back, 8 bases at V and 5 bases at J, with 10 bases in the middle. CDR3 length equals 12 residues. The germline V gene has CDR1 MNHNS and CDR2 SASEGT. The PCR employed 60 Vbeta primers together with 13 Jbeta primers. Using immunoSEQ multiplex PCR, the repertoire was profiled, and TCRdb retains in-frame clones only, with some absent. The top ten hold approximately 5.1% of the sample, which has some 150,000 clones, 70% to 80% seen once. Sequencing input: PBMCs. The chain recombines TRBV6-1 with TRBJ1-5; D gene unclear. This receptor was taken from a male donor in good health and CMV-seronegative. CDR3 sequence: CASGEEYQPQHF. CDR3 bases: TGTGCCAGCGGGGAGGAATATCAGCCCCAGCATTTT.